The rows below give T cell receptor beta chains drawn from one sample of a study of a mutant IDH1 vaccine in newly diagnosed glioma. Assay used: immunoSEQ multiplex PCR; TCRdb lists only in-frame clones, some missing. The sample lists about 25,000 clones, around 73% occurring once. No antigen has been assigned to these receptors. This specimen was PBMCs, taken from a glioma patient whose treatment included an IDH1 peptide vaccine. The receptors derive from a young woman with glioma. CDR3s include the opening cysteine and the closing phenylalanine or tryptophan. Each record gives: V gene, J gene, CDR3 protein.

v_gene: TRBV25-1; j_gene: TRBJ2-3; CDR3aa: CASSVAGGADTQYF
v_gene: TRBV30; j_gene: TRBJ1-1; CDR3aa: CAWRGGLGNTKAFF
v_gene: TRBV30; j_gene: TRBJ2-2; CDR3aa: CAWSVWGRVPGELFF
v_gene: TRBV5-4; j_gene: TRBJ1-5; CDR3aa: CASSLDRGNQPQHF
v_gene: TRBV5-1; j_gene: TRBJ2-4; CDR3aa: CASGVGTADNIQYF
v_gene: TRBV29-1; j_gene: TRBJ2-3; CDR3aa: CSVPVAGADTQYF
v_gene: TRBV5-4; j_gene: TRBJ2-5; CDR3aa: CASSLASQFQETQYF
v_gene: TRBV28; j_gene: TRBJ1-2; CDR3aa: CASSFDGRTVGGYTF
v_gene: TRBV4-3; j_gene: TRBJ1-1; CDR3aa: CASSQVAGSIYEAFF
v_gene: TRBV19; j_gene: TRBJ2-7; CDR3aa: CASRLGGAYEQYF
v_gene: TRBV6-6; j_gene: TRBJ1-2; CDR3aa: CASSTGQGYTF
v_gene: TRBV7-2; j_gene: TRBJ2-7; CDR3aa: CASSGLLNEQYF
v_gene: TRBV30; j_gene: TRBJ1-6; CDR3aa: CAWGVINSPLHF
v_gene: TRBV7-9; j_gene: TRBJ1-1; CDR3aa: CASSVSSGRGFRIGAFF
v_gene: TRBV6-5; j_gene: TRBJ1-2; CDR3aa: CASHPGQGADGYTF
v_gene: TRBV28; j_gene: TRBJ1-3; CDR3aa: CASSSHQDSNTIYF
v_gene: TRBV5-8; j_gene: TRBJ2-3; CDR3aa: CASYSWGTDTQYF
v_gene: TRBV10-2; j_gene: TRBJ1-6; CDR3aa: CASRGLYGSPLHF
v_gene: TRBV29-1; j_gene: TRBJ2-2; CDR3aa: CSVRDSFNTGELFF
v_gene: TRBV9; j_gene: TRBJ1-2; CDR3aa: CASSPRGTGDGYTF
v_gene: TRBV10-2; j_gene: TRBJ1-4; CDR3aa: CASSGGQAMGLNEKLFF
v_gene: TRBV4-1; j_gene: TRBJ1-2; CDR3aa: CASSPDEWTGEYGYTF
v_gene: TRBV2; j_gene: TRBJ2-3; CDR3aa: CASRDNTDTQYF
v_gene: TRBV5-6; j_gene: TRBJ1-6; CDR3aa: CASNNLDSRSRSPLHF
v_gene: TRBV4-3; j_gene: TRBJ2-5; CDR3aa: CASSQDTGPRETQYF
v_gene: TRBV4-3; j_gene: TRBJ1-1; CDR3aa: CASSPTEGSLNTEAFF
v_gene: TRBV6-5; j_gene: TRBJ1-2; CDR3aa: CASSSSGGRGYTF
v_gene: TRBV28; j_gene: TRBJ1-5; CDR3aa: CASSSPQGGQPQHF